A single sample gave rise to the 9 T cell receptor beta chains below, sequenced in a study of shared clonotypes between healthy human individuals. Method: immunoSEQ multiplex PCR; TCRdb's copy keeps in-frame clones and lacks some. The table lists around 1.5 million clones, 95% to 99% of them singletons. What was sequenced was naive CD4+ T cells sorted from blood. Subset denoted: CD45RA+ positively selected. The receptors shown here come from a man aged 25 to 40 in good health.

The V gene is TRBV9, the J gene TRBJ2-2; D not resolved. This CDR3 spans 16 amino acids. V gave up 2 bases and J gave up 3 bases, with 14 bases separating them. CDR1 is SGDLS, CDR2 YYNGEE, per germline. The CDR3 bases are TGTGCCAGCAGCGTCTCCGCAGGTAGAGACACCGGGGAGCTGTTTTTT. This gives the protein CASSVSAGRDTGELFF.

V and J are TRBV28 and TRBJ2-3, with a tentative D call TRBD1 (5 bases). Per germline, CDR1 MDHEN and CDR2 SYDVKM. The V end lost 5 bases, the J end lost 2 bases, and 14 bases lay between the germline ends. This CDR3 spans 15 amino acids. The CDR3, as DNA: TGTGCCAGCAGTGAGGACAAAAAGGACACAGATACGCAGTATTTT. It encodes CASSEDKKDTDTQYF.

Note on this clone: The sample carries other DNA sequences with the same CDR3. V and J are TRBV28 and TRBJ2-1; possible D gene TRBD1, 5 bases. Germline loops: CDR1 MDHEN, CDR2 SYDVKM. V was shortened by 6 bases and J by 9 bases, with 9 bases between the two germline ends. The CDR3 contains 11 residues. The CDR3 sequence is CASSSDSEQFF. Here the CDR3 DNA reads TGTGCCAGCAGCTCCGACAGTGAGCAGTTCTTC.

V gene TRBV28 combines with J gene TRBJ2-2; D is ambiguous. The V gene's germline CDR1 is MDHEN and CDR2 SYDVKM. The CDR3 totals 10 residues. Trimming took off 7 bases at V and 8 bases at J, with 5 bases between the two ends. CDR3 nucleotides: TGTGCCAGCACAGCAGGGGAGCTGTTTTTT. Translated: CASTAGELFF.

The V and J genes are TRBV29-1 and TRBJ2-3; perhaps D is TRBD1 or TRBD2 (7 bases each). V dropped 5 bases and J dropped 2 bases, with 17 bases sitting between them. In germline, CDR1 is SQVTM, CDR2 ANQGSEA. This CDR3 has 15 residues. The CDR3 DNA reads as TGCAGCGTTAGAAGGGGGCTAGCGGACACAGATACGCAGTATTTT. Protein: CSVRRGLADTDTQYF.

J is TRBJ2-5 and V is TRBV7-6, with 11 bases aligning to TRBD1. Germline assignment: CDR1 SGHVS and CDR2 FNYEAQ. The V segment lost 5 bases and the J segment 6 bases; nucleotides outside the gene matches: 5. The CDR3 is 14 residues long. CDR3 sequence (DNA): TGTGCCAGCAGCCTCGGACAGGGGGCTCAGACCCAGTACTTC. Amino acids: CASSLGQGAQTQYF.

The chain carries TRBV9 and TRBJ2-5, with 9 bases identical to TRBD1. With 0 bases clipped from V and 3 bases from J, the junction kept 9 bases outside the gene matches. The CDR3 has 17 residues. CDR1 and CDR2 from the germline V gene are SGDLS and YYNGEE. Here the CDR3 reads CASSVVGTGSIEETQYF. The CDR3 DNA sequence: TGTGCCAGCAGCGTAGTCGGGACAGGGAGTATAGAAGAGACCCAGTACTTC.

The V call is TRBV4-1, the J call TRBJ2-2; D is possibly TRBD2 (6 bases). V lost 1 base to trimming and J lost 7 bases, with 13 bases between them. Germline V gene lookup returns CDR1 MGHRA and CDR2 YSYEKL. The CDR3 contains 15 residues. The CDR3 sequence is CASSQVASVGGELFF. DNA of the CDR3: TGCGCCAGCAGCCAAGTAGCTAGCGTTGGCGGGGAGCTGTTTTTT.

The rearrangement uses TRBV7-3 and TRBJ2-1; 7 nucleotides line up with TRBD2. The germline CDR1 and CDR2 sequences are SGHTA and FQGTGA. CDR3 size: 16 residues. Unmatched junction bases numbered 5, after V lost 1 base and J lost 2 bases. The CDR3 reads CASSLMAGAAYNEQFF. The CDR3 coding sequence is TGTGCCAGCAGCTTAATGGCGGGAGCGGCCTACAATGAGCAGTTCTTC.